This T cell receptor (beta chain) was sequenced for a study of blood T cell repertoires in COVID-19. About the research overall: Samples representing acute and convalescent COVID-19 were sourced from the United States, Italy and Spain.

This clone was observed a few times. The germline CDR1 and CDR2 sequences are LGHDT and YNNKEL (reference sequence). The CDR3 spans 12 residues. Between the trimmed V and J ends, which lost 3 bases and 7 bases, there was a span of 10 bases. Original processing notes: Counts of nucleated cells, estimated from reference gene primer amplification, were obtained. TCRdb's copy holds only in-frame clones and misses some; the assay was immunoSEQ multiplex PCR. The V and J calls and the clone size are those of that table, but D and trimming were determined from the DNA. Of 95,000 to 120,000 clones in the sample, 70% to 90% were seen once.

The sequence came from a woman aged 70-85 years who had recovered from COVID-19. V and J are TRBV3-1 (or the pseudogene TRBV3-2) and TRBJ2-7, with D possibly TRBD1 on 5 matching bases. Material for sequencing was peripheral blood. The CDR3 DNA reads TGTGCCAGCAGCCACTCAGGGCTGGAGCAGTACTTC. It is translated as CASSHSGLEQYF.